This TCR beta chain was obtained from a study of response to subunit inactivated influenza vaccine. Study results and limitations: A suggestion made by the authors is that each seasonal influenza vaccination recruits few new T cells.

This clonotype was seen a handful of times. Its specificity is unknown. TCRdb redid the calling of the RT-PCR reads with MiXCR, one entry per CDR3 protein. Counted here are roughly 700,000 distinct CDR3 sequences, about 15% occurring once; the ten biggest clones make up around 10%. The CDR3 extends over 14 amino acids. The chain recombines TRBV21-1 with TRBJ2-5; whether TRBD2, the table's D call, matches the DNA was not checked. TRBV21-1 represents a pseudogene. This TCR was recovered from a man in his fifties or sixties who received an inactivated influenza vaccine. Sequences were derived from PBMCs from blood, sampled approximately 13 days after vaccination. The CDR3: CASSTGGFGETQYF. In DNA, the CDR3 is TGTGCCAGCAGCACCGGCGGGTTCGGGGAGACCCAGTACTTC.